The T cell receptor beta chain under discussion was sequenced for a study of siplizumab effects on memory and regulatory T cells. For this clone: Its antigen is as yet unknown.

Assay used: immunoSEQ multiplex PCR; TCRdb lists only in-frame clones, some missing. The sample has roughly 120,000 clones, about 94% seen once. Study-level results: Solely a minor proportion of alloreactive clones could be assigned to unstimulated subsets.

CDR3 length equals 14 residues. Looked up from germline, CDR1 is SGDLS and CDR2 is YYNGEE. The junction had 8 bases not matched to a gene; V was cut back by 3 bases and J by 8 bases. The rearrangement links TRBV9 to TRBJ1-2; TRBD1 matches at 9 bases. The sequencing sample was made of non-Treg CD4+ T cells sorted from blood. The clonotype originates from a human donor in good health. Written as DNA, the CDR3 is TGTGCCAGCAGCGGAACGGGACAGGGTTTCGGCTACACCTTC. It codes for CASSGTGQGFGYTF.